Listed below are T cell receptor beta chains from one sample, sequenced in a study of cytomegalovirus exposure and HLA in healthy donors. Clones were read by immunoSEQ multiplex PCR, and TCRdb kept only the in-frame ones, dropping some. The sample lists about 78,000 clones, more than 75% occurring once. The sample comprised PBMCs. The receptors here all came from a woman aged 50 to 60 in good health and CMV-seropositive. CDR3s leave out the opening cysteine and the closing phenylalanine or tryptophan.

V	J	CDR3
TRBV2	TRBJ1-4	ASGTATNEKLF
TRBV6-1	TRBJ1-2	ASSYDTNYGYT
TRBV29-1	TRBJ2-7	SVENSYEQY
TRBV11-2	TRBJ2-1	ASSLMSSGKVNEQF
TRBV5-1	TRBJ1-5	ASSFDRAAGQPQH
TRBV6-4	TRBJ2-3	ASSPSGGTDTQY
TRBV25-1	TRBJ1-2	ASSDPGQGVFGYT
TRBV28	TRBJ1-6	ASSSGGGNNSPLH
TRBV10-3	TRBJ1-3	AILPLSGNTIY
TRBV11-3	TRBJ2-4	ASSLGAGNIQY
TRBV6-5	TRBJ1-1	ASSYNGEAF
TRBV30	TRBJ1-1	AWSRGGLITEAF
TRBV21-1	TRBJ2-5	ASKINTKETQY
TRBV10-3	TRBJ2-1	AITGTSGGPIGGNEQF
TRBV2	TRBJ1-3	ASSSQGNTIY
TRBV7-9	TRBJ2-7	ASSWAQVGGEQY
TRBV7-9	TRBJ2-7	ASSIPGQGVGEQY
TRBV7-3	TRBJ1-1	ASSFQGSNQAF
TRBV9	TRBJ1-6	ASSVLPDSNSPLH
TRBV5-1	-	ASSSTGDFHEQY
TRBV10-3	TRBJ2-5	AIRGAGATYQETQY
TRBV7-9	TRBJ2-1	ASSLAQFYNEQF
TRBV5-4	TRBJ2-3	ASSLAGGHSTDTQY
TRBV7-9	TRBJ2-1	ASSLALAGGKDNEQF
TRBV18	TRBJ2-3	ASSPPSGTDTQY
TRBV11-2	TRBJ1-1	ASEDRAF
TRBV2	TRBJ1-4	ASSQTNEKLF
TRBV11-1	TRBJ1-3	ASSIGRSSGNTIY
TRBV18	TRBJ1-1	ASSPSQLNTEAF
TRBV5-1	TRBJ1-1	ASRTGQGASEAF
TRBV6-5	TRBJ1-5	ASSYSGDSNQPQH
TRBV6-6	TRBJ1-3	ASSYPGAGNTIY
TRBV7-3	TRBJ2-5	ASSPSPGAETQY
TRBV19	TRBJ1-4	ASSTREANEELF
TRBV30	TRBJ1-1	AWSGRDTEAF
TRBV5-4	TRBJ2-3	ASSAGGAGGTDTQY
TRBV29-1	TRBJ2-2	SARQRANTGELF
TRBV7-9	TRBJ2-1	SSSSRSSTNEQF
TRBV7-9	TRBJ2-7	ASEETGGTEQY
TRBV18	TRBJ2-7	ASSPLSGGSYEQY
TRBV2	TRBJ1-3	ASEQASSGNTIY
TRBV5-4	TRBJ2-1	ASSRTSGYEQF
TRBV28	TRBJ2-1	ASSSKQQF
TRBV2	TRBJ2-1	ASSSATRGEQF
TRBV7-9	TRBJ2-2	ASSSWRGTSTGELF
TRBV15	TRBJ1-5	ATSRDGGRSNQPQH
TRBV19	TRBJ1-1	ASSSRQGMNTEAF
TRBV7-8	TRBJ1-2	ASSPGQGANYGYT
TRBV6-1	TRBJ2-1	ASSEARGTSIDEQF
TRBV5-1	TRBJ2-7	ASSPGLAGNEQY
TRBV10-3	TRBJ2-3	AISESGQTSTDTQY
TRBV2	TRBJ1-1	ASSAGQVNTEAF
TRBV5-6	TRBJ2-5	ASSQTGVRETQY
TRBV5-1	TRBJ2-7	ASSQGLSYEQY
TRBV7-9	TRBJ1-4	ASSFQGASEKLF
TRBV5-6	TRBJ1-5	ASSLGGRQPQH